Shown below are 21 T cell receptor beta chains from a single sample sequenced in a study of T-cell reconstitution after alpha-beta-depleted transplantation in children. TCRbeta library preparation incorporated unique molecular identifiers. Via MiXCR, TCRdb re-called the PCR reads, giving one row per CDR3 protein. Of 480,000 or so distinct CDR3 sequences in the sample, 8% to 11% were seen once. This sample comprised PBMCs, obtained before TCRalphabeta/CD19-depleted stem cell transplant. The origin of the receptors is a child aged 2-15 years with inherited bone marrow failure, due to receive a stem cell transplant.

This clonotype showed up just a few times. V and J are TRBV28 and TRBJ2-3, with 8 bases aligning to TRBD1. Germline lookup yields CDR1 MDHEN and CDR2 SYDVKM. This CDR3 is built from 16 residues. Losses at the gene ends were 3 bases for V and 4 bases for J; bases not matched to a gene: 9. The CDR3 is CASSFVTGGYPDTQYF. CDR3 DNA: TGTGCCAGCAGTTTCGTAACAGGGGGGTATCCAGATACGCAGTATTTT. Drawing the rest from reference TRBV28 and TRBJ2-3, the complete variable domain is DVKVTQSSRYLVKRTGEKVFLECVQDMDHENMFWYRQDPGLGLRLIYFSYDVKMKEKGDIPEGYSVSREKKERFSLILESASTNQTSMYLCASSFVTGGYPDTQYFGPGTRLTVL.

This clonotype was observed many times. V gene TRBV4-3 combines with J gene TRBJ2-5; the match to TRBD2 covers 11 bases. The V gene's germline CDR1 is LGHNA and CDR2 YSLEER. V lost 1 base to trimming and J lost 5 bases; unmatched junction nucleotides: 9. CDR3 length: 17 residues. This chain's CDR3 is CASSQGSGLAAGETQYF. CDR3 coding DNA: TGCGCCAGCAGCCAAGGCTCGGGACTAGCGGCTGGGGAGACCCAGTACTTC.

Comment on this clonotype: One end of the junction fails to match germline, which may point to a read error. The CDR3 sequence is CASSQDWRGRRKFF. Here the CDR3 DNA reads TGTGCCAGCAGCCAAGATTGGAGGGGGCGGCGGAAGTTCTTC. This chain links TRBV3-1 with TRBJ2-5; tentative D call: TRBD1 (7 bases). Germline values: CDR1 LGHDT, CDR2 YNNKEL (reference sequence). CDR3 size: 14 residues.

This clonotype has a count of ten or more. This CDR3 reads CASSRTTGEETQYF. Here the CDR3 DNA reads TGTGCCAGCAGCCGAACGACGGGGGAAGAGACCCAGTACTTC. This chain uses TRBV7-9 with TRBJ2-5, with a possible D match to TRBD2 (6 bases). The V and J ends lost 5 bases and 3 bases respectively, with 13 bases between them. The V gene's germline CDR1 is SEHNR and CDR2 FQNEAQ (reference sequence). This CDR3 comprises 14 residues.

This clonotype was observed at least ten times. The rearrangement links TRBV5-1 to TRBJ2-1, with 8 bases aligning to TRBD2. From germline, CDR1 is SGHRS and CDR2 YFSETQ. The CDR3 is made up of 13 amino acids. V was pared by 4 bases and J by 4 bases, with 1 base of the junction left unmatched. The CDR3 spells CASSRGGYNEQFF. CDR3 coding DNA: TGCGCCAGCAGCCGGGGGGGGTACAATGAGCAGTTCTTC.

This clonotype showed up many times. V gene TRBV4-3 combines with J gene TRBJ2-1; 7 bases are a match to TRBD2. The CDR3 is made up of 17 amino acids. J gave up 4 bases and V 0 bases, and 9 bases lay outside the gene matches. From germline, CDR1 is LGHNA and CDR2 YSLEER. CDR3 region: CASSQDRVAGPYNEQFF. DNA of the CDR3: TGCGCCAGCAGCCAAGATCGGGTAGCGGGTCCTTACAATGAGCAGTTCTTC.

In this sample, this clonotype turned up many times. The chain couples TRBV7-2 to TRBJ2-1, with TRBD2 identical over 7 bases. The J segment lost 7 bases and the V segment lost 0 bases, leaving 15 bases of the junction unmatched. The CDR3 length is 18 residues. Germline CDR1 and CDR2: SGHTA and FQGNSA. The CDR3 sequence is CASSLAVSGRVMRNEQFF. The CDR3 nucleotides are TGTGCCAGCAGCTTAGCCGTCAGTGGGAGGGTTATGAGGAATGAGCAGTTCTTC. Supplemented by reference TRBV7-2 and TRBJ2-1, the full variable domain reads GAGVSQSPSNKVTEKGKDVELRCDPISGHTALYWYRQSLGQGLEFLIYFQGNSAPDKSGLPSDRFSAERTGGSVSTLTIQRTQQEDSAVYLCASSLAVSGRVMRNEQFFGPGTRLTVL.

CDR3 sequence reads: CATSDQSLNYGYTF. The CDR3 coding sequence is TGTGCCACCAGTGATCAAAGTCTAAACTATGGCTACACCTTC. The V gene is TRBV24-1, the J gene TRBJ1-2; the D is unclear. CDR1 is KGHDR and CDR2 is SFDVKD in the germline V gene. The CDR3 is 14 amino acids. Trimming took off 3 bases at V and 2 bases at J, with 9 bases between the two ends.

This clonotype was detected many times. This chain links TRBV3-1 with TRBJ2-1; D might be TRBD2 (6 bases). Germline V gives CDR1 LGHDT, CDR2 YNNKEL (reference sequence). This CDR3 spans 16 amino acids. The V gene lost 4 bases and the J gene lost 2 bases, with 15 bases spanning the gap. This CDR3 is CASSPSTSTTYNEQFF. For the CDR3, the DNA is TGTGCCAGCAGCCCCTCTACTAGCACCACCTACAATGAGCAGTTCTTC.

This clonotype was recorded at least ten times. V is TRBV12-3 or TRBV12-4 and J is TRBJ1-5; D remains unclear. V was cut by 10 bases and J by 3 bases, with 13 bases left in between. This CDR3 comprises 13 residues. The CDR3 loop is CATRSASNQPQHF. CDR3 coding DNA: TGTGCCACCCGAAGTGCCTCCAATCAGCCCCAGCATTTT.

Concerning this clonotype itself: This may be a read error: a much more frequent sequence differs by one nucleotide. The chain links TRBV15 to TRBJ2-5; D remains unclear. The germline V gene encodes CDR1 LNHNV and CDR2 YYDKDF (reference sequence). The CDR3 covers 13 residues. The CDR3 here is CAASRDLRETQYF. CDR3 nucleotides: TGTGCCGCCAGCAGAGATCTCCGGGAGACCCAGTACTTC.

This clonotype was seen only a few times. The chain combines TRBV20-1 with TRBJ2-1, with TRBD2 matching over 11 bases. Germline CDR1 and CDR2: DFQATT and SNEGSKA (reference sequence). The CDR3 runs to 16 residues. Germline trimming cut 1 base from V and 2 bases from J; bases unmatched to any gene: 4. The CDR3 nucleotides read TGCAGTGCTAGAGTAGCGGGAGGGCCCACCTACAATGAGCAGTTCTTC. Translating gives CSARVAGGPTYNEQFF.

This clonotype showed up many times. This chain joins TRBV20-1 and TRBJ2-1, with a weak D call TRBD2 (6 bases). Trimming took 3 bases from V and 3 from J, leaving 9 bases between them. The CDR3 sequence is 13 residues long. Germline V gives CDR1 DFQATT, CDR2 SNEGSKA (reference sequence). Written as DNA, the CDR3 is TGCAGTGCTAGGGGGACTGTCTACAATGAGCAGTTCTTC. As protein: CSARGTVYNEQFF.

In regard to this clonotype: A much larger clone is a single base away; this may be a read error. The chain employs TRBV25-1 and TRBJ2-1; TRBD2 aligns across 11 bases. Germline V CDR1 and CDR2: MGHDK, SYGVNS. This CDR3 spans 19 amino acids. The CDR3 spells CASSPLPGLAEAGYNEPFF. In DNA form, the CDR3 reads TGTGCCAGCTCTCCATTACCGGGACTAGCGGAGGCGGGCTACAATGAGCCGTTCTTC.

The chain couples TRBV12-3 or TRBV12-4 to TRBJ2-1; no reliable D call. Between the trimmed V and J ends, which lost 8 bases and 2 bases, there was a span of 7 bases. The CDR3 sequence is 12 residues long. The CDR3 sequence is CASGQPYNEQFF. In nucleotides, the CDR3 is TGTGCCAGCGGCCAACCCTACAATGAGCAGTTCTTC.

This clonotype was recorded at least ten times. The rearrangement uses TRBV24-1 and TRBJ2-3; 10 bases agree with TRBD1. Germline V gene lookup returns CDR1 KGHDR and CDR2 SFDVKD. Losses at the gene ends were 4 bases for V and 0 bases for J; bases not matched to a gene: 9. The CDR3 has 18 residues. Here the CDR3 reads CATSDTHWTGGSTDTQYF. The CDR3 bases are TGTGCCACCAGTGACACACATTGGACAGGGGGTAGCACAGATACGCAGTATTTT.

The table lists this clonotype with many counts. The chain employs TRBV6-5 and TRBJ1-4; D is perhaps TRBD1 (6 bases). Between the trimmed V and J ends, which lost 2 bases and 8 bases, there was a span of 12 bases. Germline values: CDR1 MNHEY, CDR2 SVGAGI. The CDR3 contains 14 residues. The DNA of the CDR3 is TGTGCCAGCAGTTACCAGGGGATCGGCGAAAAACTGTTTTTT. Residues: CASSYQGIGEKLFF.

At least ten counts were recorded for this clonotype. V gene TRBV6-5 combines with J gene TRBJ1-1, with D unclear. Germline values: CDR1 MNHEY, CDR2 SVGAGI. Trimming pared 0 bases from V and 0 bases from J, leaving 8 bases between. This CDR3 is built from 15 residues. Here the CDR3 DNA reads TGTGCCAGCAGTTACTCATCCGGACTGAACACTGAAGCTTTCTTT. Its translation is CASSYSSGLNTEAFF.

This clonotype has at least ten counts. This chain connects TRBV5-1 to TRBJ2-4; D may be TRBD2 (5 bases). V lost 5 bases, J lost 6 bases, and 9 bases lay in between. This CDR3 is built from 12 residues. CDR1 and CDR2 (germline): SGHRS, YFSETQ. The CDR3 coding sequence is TGCGCCAGCAGGGACTCGACAAACATTCAGTACTTC. As protein: CASRDSTNIQYF.

The chain couples TRBV4-3 to TRBJ1-5; D is uncertain. There are 15 residues in the CDR3. Germline lookup yields CDR1 LGHNA and CDR2 YSLEER. The V end lost 0 bases, the J end lost 0 bases, and 6 bases lay between the germline ends. In DNA form, the CDR3 reads TGCGCCAGCAGCCAAGAAGGGTATAGCAATCAGCCCCAGCATTTT. Its protein product is CASSQEGYSNQPQHF.

The V and J genes are TRBV7-8 and TRBJ2-7; 8 positions match TRBD2. Germline CDR1 is SGHVS and CDR2 is FQNEAQ. J gave up 2 bases and V 4 bases, and 16 bases lay outside the gene matches. This CDR3 is built from 18 residues. CDR3 protein: CASSSLRAGGRRPYEQYF. Here the CDR3 DNA reads TGTGCCAGCAGCTCCTTAAGAGCCGGCGGGAGGAGGCCCTACGAGCAGTACTTC.